Given below is one T cell receptor (beta chain) in context. Its antigen remains unidentified. The length of the CDR3 is 13 residues. V was cut by 7 bases and J by 2 bases, with 11 bases left in between. Germline values: CDR1 LNHDA, CDR2 SQIVND (reference sequence). Primers used in a second PCR of roughly 6 to 11 cycles were a sample-barcoded 5' primer and a J-beta primer mix. TCRdb called the 5' RACE reads again in MiXCR, with one record for every CDR3 protein. This table has about 630,000 distinct CDR3 sequences, around 21% appearing once. The data belong to a study of blood T cells in healthy people across ages. Findings of the study overall: Diversity was higher, and naive CD4+ cells more numerous, in long-lived donors than in aged donors. Per million T cells, the diversity of TCR beta decreased roughly linearly as age advanced. Leaving the PBMCs unsorted stopped any conclusive comparison of naive versus antigen-experienced cells.

Each donor had around 10 milliliters of peripheral blood drawn. The sample consisted of blood. This chain uses TRBV19 with TRBJ1-1; no clear D gene. The sequence was obtained from a man between 65 and 79 years old in good health. The CDR3 loop reads CASTPGPNTEAFF. For the CDR3, the DNA is TGTGCCAGTACCCCCGGTCCTAACACTGAAGCTTTCTTT.